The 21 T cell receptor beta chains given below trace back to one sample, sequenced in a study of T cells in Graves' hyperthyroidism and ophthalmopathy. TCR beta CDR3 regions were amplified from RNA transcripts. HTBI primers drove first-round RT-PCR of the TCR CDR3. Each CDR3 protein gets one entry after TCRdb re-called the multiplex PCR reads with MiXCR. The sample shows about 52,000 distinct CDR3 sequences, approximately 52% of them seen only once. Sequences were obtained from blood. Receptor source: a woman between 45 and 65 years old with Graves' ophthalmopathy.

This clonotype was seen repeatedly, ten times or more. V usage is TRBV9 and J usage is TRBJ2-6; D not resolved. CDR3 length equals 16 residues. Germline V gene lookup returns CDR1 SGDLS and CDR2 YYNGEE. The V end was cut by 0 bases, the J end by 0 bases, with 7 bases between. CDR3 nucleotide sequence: TGTGCCAGCAGCGTAGATGAGTTCTCTGGGGCCAACGTCCTGACTTTC. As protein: CASSVDEFSGANVLTF.

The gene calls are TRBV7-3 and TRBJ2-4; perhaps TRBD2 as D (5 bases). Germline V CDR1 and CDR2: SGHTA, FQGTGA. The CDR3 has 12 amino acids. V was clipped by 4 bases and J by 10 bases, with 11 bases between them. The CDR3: CASSCLRGIQYF. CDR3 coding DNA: TGTGCCAGCAGCTGCTTGAGAGGGATTCAGTACTTC.

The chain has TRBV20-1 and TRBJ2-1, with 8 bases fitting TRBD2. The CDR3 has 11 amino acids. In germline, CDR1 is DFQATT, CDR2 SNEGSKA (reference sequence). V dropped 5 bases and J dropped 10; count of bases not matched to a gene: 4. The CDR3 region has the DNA TGCAGTGCTCCCGGGGGGGACGAGCAGTTCTTC. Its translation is CSAPGGDEQFF.

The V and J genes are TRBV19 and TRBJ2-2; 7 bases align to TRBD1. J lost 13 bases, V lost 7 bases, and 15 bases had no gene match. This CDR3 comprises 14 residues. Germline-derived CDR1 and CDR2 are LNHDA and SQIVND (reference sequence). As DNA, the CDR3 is TGTGCCAGTATCGCCGAGAGGGGGAACAGGGGGCTGTTTTTT. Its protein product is CASIAERGNRGLFF.

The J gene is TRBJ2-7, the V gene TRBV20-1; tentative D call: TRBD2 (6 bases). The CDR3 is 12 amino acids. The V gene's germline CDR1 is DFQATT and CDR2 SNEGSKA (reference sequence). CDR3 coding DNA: TGCAGCCTACCGGGAGTAGGGGAGGAGCAGTACTTC. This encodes CSLPGVGEEQYF.

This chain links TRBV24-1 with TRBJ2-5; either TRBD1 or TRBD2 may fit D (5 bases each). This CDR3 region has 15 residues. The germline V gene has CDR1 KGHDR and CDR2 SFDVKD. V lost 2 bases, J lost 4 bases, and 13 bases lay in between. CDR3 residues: CATSDSGGRGETQYF. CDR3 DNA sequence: TGTGCCACCAGTGATTCTGGGGGAAGGGGAGAGACCCAGTACTTC.

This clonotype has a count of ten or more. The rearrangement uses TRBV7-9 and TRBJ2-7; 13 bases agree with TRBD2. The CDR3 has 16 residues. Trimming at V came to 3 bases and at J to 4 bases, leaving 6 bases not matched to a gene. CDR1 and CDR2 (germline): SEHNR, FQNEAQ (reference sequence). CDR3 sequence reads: CASSLARTSGSYEQYF. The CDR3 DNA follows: TGTGCCAGCAGCTTGGCCCGGACTAGCGGGAGTTACGAGCAGTACTTC.

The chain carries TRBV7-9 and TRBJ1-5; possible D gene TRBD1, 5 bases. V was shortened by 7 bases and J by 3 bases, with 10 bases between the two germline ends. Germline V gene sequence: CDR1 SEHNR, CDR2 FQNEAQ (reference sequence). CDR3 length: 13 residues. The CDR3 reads CASNPGLNQPQHF. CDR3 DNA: TGTGCCAGCAACCCGGGACTCAATCAGCCCCAGCATTTT.

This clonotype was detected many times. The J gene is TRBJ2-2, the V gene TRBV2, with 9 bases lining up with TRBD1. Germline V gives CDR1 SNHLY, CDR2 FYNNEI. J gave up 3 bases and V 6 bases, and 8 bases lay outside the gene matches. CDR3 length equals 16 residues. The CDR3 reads CASSPTGGKDTGELFF. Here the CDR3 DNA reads TGTGCCAGCAGCCCTACAGGGGGCAAGGACACCGGGGAGCTGTTTTTT.

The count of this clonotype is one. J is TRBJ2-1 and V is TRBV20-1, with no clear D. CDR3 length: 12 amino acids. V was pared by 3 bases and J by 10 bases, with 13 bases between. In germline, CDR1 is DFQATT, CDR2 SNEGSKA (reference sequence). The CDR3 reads CSARKSSYEQFF. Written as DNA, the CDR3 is TGCAGTGCTAGGAAGAGCTCCTACGAGCAGTTCTTC.

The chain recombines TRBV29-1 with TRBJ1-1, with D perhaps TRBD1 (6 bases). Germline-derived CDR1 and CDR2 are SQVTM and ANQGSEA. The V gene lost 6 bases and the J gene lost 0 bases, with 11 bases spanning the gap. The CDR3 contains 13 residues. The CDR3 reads CSVRGQMNTEAFF. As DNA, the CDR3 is TGCAGCGTGAGAGGACAGATGAACACTGAAGCTTTCTTT.

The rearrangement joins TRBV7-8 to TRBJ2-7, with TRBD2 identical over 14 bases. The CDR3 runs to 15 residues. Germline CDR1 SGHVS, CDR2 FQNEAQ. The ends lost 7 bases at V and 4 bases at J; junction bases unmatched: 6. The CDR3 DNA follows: TGTGCCAGCAAAGAGGGGACTAGCGGGAGTTACGAGCAGTACTTC. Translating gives CASKEGTSGSYEQYF.

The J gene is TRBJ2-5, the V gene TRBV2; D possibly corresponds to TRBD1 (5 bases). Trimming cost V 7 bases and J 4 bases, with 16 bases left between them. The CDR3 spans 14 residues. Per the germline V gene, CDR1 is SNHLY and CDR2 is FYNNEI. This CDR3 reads CASTLGPGLETQYF. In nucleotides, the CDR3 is TGTGCCAGCACCCTAGGTCCAGGGCTAGAGACCCAGTACTTC.

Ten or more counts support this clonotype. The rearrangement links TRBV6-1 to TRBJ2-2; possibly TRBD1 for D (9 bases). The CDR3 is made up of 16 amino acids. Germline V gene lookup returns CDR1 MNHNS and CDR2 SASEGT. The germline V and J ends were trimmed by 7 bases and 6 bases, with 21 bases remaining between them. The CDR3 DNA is TGTGCCAGCAAGTTACAGGGGGCAGCGGGAGCCGGGGAGCTGTTTTTT. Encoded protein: CASKLQGAAGAGELFF.

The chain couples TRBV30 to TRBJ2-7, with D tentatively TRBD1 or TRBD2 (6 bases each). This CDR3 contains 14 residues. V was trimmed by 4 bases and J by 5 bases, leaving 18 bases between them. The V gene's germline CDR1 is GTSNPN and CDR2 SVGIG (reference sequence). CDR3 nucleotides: TGTGCCTGGAACCGGGGGATAGGGGGGAACGAGCAGTACTTC. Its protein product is CAWNRGIGGNEQYF.

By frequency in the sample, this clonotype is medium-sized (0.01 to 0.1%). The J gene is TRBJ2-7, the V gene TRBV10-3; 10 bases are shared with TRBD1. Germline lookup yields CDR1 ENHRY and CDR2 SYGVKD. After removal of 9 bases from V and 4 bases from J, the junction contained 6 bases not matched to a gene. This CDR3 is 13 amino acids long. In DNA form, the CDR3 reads TGTGCCATGGGGACAGGGGCAAGGTACGAGCAGTACTTC. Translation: CAMGTGARYEQYF.

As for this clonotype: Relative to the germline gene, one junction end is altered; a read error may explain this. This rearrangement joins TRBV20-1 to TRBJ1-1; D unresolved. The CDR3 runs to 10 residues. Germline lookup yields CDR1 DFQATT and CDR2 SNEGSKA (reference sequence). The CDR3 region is CGAKNTEAFF. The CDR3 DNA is TGCGGTGCTAAGAACACTGAAGCTTTCTTT.

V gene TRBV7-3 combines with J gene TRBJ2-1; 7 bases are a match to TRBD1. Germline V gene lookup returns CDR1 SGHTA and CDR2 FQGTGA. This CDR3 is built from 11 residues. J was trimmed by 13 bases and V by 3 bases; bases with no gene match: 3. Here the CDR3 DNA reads TGTGCCAGCAGCTTCGGGACAGAACAGTTCTTC. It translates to CASSFGTEQFF.

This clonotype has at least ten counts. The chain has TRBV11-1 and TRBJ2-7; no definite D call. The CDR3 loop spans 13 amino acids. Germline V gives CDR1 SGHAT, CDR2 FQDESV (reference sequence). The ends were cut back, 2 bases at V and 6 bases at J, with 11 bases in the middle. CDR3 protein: CASSLLGLREQYF. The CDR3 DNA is TGTGCCAGCAGCTTACTAGGTTTACGCGAGCAGTACTTC. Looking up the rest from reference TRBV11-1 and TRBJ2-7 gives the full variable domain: EAEVAQSPRYKITEKSQAVAFWCDPISGHATLYWYRQILGQGPELLVQFQDESVVDDSQLPKDRFSAERLKGVDSTLKIQPAELGDSAMYLCASSLLGLREQYFGPGTRLTVT.

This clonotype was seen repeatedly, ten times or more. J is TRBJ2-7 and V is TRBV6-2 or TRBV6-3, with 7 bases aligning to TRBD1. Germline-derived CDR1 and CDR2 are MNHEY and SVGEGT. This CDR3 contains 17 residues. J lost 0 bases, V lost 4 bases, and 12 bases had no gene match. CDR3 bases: TGTGCCAGCAGTTCCGGGACAGAATACCCAACCTCCTACGAGCAGTACTTC. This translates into CASSSGTEYPTSYEQYF.

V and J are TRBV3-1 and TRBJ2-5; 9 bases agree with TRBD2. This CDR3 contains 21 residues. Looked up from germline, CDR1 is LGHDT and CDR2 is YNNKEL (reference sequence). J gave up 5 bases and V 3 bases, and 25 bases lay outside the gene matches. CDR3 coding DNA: TGTGCCAGCAGCCACGCAGACAGGGTAGCGGGGGACCTGGTATGGTGGGAGACCCAGTACTTC. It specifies CASSHADRVAGDLVWWETQYF.